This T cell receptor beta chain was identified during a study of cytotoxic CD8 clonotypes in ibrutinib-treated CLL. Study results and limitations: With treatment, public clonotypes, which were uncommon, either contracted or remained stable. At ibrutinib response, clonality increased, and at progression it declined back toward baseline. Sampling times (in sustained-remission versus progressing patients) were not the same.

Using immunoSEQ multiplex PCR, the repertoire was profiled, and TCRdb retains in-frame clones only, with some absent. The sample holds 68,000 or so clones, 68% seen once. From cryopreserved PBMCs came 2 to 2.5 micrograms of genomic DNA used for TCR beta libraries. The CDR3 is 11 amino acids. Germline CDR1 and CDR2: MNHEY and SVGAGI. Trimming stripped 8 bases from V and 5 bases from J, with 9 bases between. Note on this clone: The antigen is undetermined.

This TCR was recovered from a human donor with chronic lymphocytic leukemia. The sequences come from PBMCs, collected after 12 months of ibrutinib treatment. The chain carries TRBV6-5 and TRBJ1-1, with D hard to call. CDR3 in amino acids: CASERGTEAFF. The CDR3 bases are TGTGCCAGCGAGAGAGGGACTGAAGCTTTCTTT.